This TCR beta chain derives from a study of regulatory T cells in long-lasting Graves disease. Study-level findings and limits: TRBV28, TRBJ1-2 and TRBJ2-5 were segments that persistent disease favored.

CDR1 and CDR2 (germline): LNHDA, SQIVND (reference sequence). This CDR3 region has 15 residues. V dropped 5 bases and J dropped 3 bases, with 13 bases sitting between them. The time point is: persistent/refractory GD, antithyroid drugs over 5 years with positive TRAb. Preparation of the TCR library used RNA extracted from PBMCs. This clonotype occurred a few times. Its specificity is not known. Investigators prepared the TCR beta libraries by applying iRepertoire HTBI primers and Arm-PCR of CDR3 regions. TCRdb itself ran the multiplex PCR reads through MiXCR, one entry per CDR3 protein. The sample has roughly 500,000 distinct CDR3 sequences, around a fifth seen once.

The clonotype originates from a female donor with Graves disease. This chain connects TRBV19 to TRBJ2-2; weak D call: TRBD1 (6 bases). Here the sequenced sample was peripheral blood mononuclear cells (PBMCs), taken when the disease was refractory, from a patient treated with antithyroid drugs. CDR3 region: CASSSYRVHTGELFF. The CDR3 DNA reads TGTGCCAGTAGTTCGTACAGGGTTCACACCGGGGAGCTGTTTTTT.